This T cell receptor (beta chain) originates from a study of CD8 T cells in Susac syndrome. To note about this clonotype: Its antigen is as yet unknown.

Germline CDR1 reads DFQATT; CDR2 reads SNEGSKA (reference sequence). The junction had 11 bases not matched to a gene; V was cut back by 6 bases and J by 7 bases. CDR3 size: 13 residues. TCR beta sequencing was performed on blood CD8+ and CD4+ T cells. Healthy donors served as age- and sex-matched controls. Study results and caveats: The TCR sequencing and HLA analysis in the study involved a relatively small number of individuals, as the study acknowledged.

Reverse transcription of roughly 0.5 to 1 ug RNA used random hexamers. Across 54 Vbeta and 13 Jbeta, TCR beta CDR3 was amplified with immunoSEQ multiplex PCR. TCRdb re-analysed the immunoSEQ multiplex PCR reads in MiXCR, keeping a single row per CDR3 protein. Of under 200,000 distinct CDR3 sequences in the sample, approximately 95% were seen once. This receptor was taken from a human donor in good health. V and J are TRBV20-1 and TRBJ1-1; TRBD1 aligns across 7 bases. Material: CD4+ T cells from PBMCs. CDR3 bases: TGCAGTGCCAAAACAGGGGTCGGGGGTGAAGCTTTCTTT. Amino acids: CSAKTGVGGEAFF.